The source of this T cell receptor beta chain is a study of blood T cell repertoires in COVID-19. Study background: Samples came from the United States, Italy and Spain, spanning acute and convalescent COVID-19. In each case, the material was cDNA or gDNA derived from T cells, B-cell-depleted T cells, or PBMCs.

CDR3 length equals 17 residues. Trimming removed 2 bases from V and 7 bases from J, with 18 bases in between. Germline V lookup: CDR1 LGHDT, CDR2 YNNKEL (reference sequence). Study processing details: Reference gene primer amplification yielded estimated nucleated cell counts. Sequencing used immunoSEQ multiplex PCR; TCRdb keeps in-frame clones, though not all of them. V, J and clone size are taken as reported in that table, and D and trimming were inferred from the DNA itself. The sample consists of roughly 250,000 clones, 80% to 90% of them appearing once. The sample holds one count of this clone. The rearrangement uses TRBV3-1 (or the pseudogene TRBV3-2) and TRBJ1-6, with a weak D call TRBD1 (6 bases). The sequenced sample was peripheral blood. The TCR sequence derives from a man aged 30-40 years with acute or convalescent COVID-19. The DNA of the CDR3 is TGTGCCAGCAGCCAACCACGGGGTTCAGGGGAGAATTCACCCCTCCACTTT. Amino acid sequence: CASSQPRGSGENSPLHF.